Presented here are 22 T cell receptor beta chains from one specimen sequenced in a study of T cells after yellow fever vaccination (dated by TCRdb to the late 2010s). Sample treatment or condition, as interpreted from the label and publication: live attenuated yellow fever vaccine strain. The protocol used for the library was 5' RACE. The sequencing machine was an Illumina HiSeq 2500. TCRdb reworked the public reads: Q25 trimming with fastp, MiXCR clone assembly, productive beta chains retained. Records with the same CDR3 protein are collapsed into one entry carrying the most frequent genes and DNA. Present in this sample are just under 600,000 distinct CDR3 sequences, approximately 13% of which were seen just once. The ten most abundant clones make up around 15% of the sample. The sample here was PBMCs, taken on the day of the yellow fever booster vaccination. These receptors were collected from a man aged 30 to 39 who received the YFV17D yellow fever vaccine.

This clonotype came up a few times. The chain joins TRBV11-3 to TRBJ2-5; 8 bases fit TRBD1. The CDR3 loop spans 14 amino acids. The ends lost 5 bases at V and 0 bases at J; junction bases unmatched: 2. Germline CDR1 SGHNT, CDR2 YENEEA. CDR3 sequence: CASSQTGDQETQYF. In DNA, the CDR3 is TGTGCCAGCAGCCAGACAGGGGACCAAGAGACCCAGTACTTC.

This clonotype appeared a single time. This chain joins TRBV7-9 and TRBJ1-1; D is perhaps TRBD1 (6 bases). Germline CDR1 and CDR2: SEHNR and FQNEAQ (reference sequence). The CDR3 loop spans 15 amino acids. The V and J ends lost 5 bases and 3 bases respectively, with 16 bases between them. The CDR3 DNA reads TGTGCCAGCAGCCCACCACAGGGTTGGGACACTGAAGCTTTCTTT. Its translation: CASSPPQGWDTEAFF.

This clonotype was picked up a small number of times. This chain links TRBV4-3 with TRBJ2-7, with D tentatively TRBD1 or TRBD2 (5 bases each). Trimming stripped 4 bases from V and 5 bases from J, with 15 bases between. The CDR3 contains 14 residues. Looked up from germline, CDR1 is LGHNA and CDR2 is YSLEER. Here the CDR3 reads CASSLTGTYHEQYF. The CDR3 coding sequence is TGCGCCAGCAGCCTTACCGGGACCTACCACGAGCAGTACTTC.

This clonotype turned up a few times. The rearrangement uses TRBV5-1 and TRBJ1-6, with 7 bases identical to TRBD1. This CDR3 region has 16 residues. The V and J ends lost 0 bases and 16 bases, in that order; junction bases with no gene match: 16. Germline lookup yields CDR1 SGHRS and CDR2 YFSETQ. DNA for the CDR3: TGCGCCAGCAGCTTGGAGTCAGGGGGACGGCGATTCTCGCTCCACTTT. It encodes CASSLESGGRRFSLHF.

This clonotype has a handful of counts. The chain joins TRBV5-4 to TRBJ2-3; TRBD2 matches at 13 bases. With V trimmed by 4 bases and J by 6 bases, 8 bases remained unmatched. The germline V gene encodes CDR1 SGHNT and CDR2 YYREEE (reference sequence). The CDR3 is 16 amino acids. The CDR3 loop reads CASSPGLAGPMDTQYF. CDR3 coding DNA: TGTGCCAGCAGCCCGGGACTAGCGGGGCCCATGGATACGCAGTATTTT.

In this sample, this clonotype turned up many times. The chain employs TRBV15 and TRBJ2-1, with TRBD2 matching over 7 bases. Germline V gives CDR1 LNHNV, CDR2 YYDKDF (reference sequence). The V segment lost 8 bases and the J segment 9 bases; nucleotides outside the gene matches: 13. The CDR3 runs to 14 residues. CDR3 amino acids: CATSPMTSRSEQFF. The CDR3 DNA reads TGTGCCACCTCGCCGATGACTAGCAGGAGTGAGCAGTTCTTC.

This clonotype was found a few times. For the CDR3, the DNA is TGTGCCAGCAGCCAAGGGGCGACTAGCGGGAGGGGTGAGCAGTTCTTC. Translation gives CASSQGATSGRGEQFF. V is TRBV3-1 and J is TRBJ2-1, with 14 bases aligning to TRBD2. The CDR3 loop spans 16 amino acids. Germline assignment: CDR1 LGHDT and CDR2 YNNKEL (reference sequence). Trimming at V came to 1 base and at J to 9 bases, leaving 5 bases not matched to a gene.

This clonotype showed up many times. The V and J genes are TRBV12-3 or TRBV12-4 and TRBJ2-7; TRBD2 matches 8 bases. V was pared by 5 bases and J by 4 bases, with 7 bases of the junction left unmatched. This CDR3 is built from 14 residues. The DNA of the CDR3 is TGTGCCAGCAGTCCCGGGGGGGGACCATACGAGCAGTACTTC. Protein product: CASSPGGGPYEQYF.

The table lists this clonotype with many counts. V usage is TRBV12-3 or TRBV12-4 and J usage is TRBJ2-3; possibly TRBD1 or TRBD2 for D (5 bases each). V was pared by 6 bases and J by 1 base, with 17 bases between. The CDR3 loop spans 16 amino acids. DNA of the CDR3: TGTGCCAGCAGCCACATGCCGGGACGGCGCACAGATACGCAGTATTTT. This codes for CASSHMPGRRTDTQYF.

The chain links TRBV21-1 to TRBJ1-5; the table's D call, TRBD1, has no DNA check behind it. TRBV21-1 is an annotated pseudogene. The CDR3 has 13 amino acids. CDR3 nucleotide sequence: TGTGCCAGACCTGGGACAGGGATTCAGCCCCAGCATTTT. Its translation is CARPGTGIQPQHF.

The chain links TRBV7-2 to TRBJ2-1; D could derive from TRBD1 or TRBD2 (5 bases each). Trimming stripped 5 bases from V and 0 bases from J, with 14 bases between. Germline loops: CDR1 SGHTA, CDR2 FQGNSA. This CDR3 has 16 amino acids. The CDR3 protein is CASSLSWGSSYNEQFF. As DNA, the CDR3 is TGTGCCAGCAGCCTTAGCTGGGGGAGCTCCTACAATGAGCAGTTCTTC.

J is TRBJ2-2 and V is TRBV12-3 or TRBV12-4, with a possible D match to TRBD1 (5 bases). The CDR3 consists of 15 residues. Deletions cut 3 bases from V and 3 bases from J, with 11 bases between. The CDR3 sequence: CASSFIQGYTGELFF. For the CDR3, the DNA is TGTGCCAGCAGTTTTATCCAGGGCTACACCGGGGAGCTGTTTTTT.

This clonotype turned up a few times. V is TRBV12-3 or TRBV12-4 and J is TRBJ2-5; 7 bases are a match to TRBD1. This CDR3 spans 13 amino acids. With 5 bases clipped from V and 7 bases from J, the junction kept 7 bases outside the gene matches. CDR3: CASSTGQVATQYF. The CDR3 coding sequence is TGTGCCAGCAGTACCGGACAGGTAGCGACCCAGTACTTC.

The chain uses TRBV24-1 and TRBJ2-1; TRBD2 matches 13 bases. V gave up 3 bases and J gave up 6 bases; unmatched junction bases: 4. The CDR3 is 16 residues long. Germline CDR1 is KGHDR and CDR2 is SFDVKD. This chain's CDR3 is CATSDGLAGDRNEQFF. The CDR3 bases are TGTGCCACCAGTGATGGACTAGCGGGAGATCGCAATGAGCAGTTCTTC.

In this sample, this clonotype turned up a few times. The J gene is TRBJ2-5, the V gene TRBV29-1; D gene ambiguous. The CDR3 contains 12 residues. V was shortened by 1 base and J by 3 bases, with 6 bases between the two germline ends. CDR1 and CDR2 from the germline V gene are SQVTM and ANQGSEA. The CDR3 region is CSVEAGEETQYF. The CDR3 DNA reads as TGCAGCGTTGAAGCGGGTGAAGAGACCCAGTACTTC.

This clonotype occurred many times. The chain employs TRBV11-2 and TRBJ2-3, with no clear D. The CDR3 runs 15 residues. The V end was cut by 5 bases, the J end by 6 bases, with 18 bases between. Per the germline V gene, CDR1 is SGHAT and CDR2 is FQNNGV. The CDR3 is CASSLSYYPSDTQYF. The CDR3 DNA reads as TGTGCCAGCAGCCTTTCATACTACCCGAGCGATACGCAGTATTTT.

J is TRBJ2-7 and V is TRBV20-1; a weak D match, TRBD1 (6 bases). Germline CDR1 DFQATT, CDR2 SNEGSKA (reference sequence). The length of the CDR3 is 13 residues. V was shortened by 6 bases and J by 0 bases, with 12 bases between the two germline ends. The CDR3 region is CSAPGANSYEQYF. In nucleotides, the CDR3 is TGCAGTGCCCCAGGGGCCAACTCCTACGAGCAGTACTTC.

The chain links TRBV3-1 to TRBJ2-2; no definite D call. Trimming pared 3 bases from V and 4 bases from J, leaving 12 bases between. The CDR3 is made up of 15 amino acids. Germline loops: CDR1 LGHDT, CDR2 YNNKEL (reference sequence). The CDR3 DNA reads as TGTGCCAGCAGCCAGAGTCCGCTTACCACCGGGGAGCTGTTTTTT. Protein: CASSQSPLTTGELFF. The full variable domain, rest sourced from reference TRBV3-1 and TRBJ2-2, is DTAVSQTPKYLVTQMGNDKSIKCEQNLGHDTMYWYKQDSKKFLKIMFSYNNKELIINETVPNRFSPKSPDKAHLNLHINSLELGDSAVYFCASSQSPLTTGELFFGEGSRLTVL.

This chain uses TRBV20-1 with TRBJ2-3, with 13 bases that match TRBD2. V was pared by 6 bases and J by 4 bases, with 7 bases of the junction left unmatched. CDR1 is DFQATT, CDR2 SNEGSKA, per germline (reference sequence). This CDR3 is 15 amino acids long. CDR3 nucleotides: TGCAGTGCGGCTGGACTAGCGGGAGTAGCAGATACGCAGTATTTT. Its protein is CSAAGLAGVADTQYF.

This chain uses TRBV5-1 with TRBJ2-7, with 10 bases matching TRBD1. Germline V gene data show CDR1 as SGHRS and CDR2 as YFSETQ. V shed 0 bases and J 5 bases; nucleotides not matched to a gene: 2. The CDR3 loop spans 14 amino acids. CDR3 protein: CASSLEGQGNEQYF. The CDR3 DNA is TGCGCCAGCAGCTTGGAGGGACAGGGGAACGAGCAGTACTTC.

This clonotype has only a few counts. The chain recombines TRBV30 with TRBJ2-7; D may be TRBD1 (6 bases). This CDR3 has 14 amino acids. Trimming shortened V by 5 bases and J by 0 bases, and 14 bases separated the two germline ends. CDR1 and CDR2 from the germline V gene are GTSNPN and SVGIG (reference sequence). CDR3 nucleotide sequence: TGTGCCTGGCACGGGGCAGGGGCCTCCTACGAGCAGTACTTC. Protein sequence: CAWHGAGASYEQYF.

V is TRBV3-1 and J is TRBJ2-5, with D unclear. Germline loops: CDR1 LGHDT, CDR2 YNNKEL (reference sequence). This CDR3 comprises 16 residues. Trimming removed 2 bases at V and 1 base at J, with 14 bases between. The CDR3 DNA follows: TGTGCCAGCAGCCAACCCGACACTAATAGCCAAGAGACCCAGTACTTC. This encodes CASSQPDTNSQETQYF.